These 28 T cell receptor beta chains originate from one sample sequenced in a study. TCRdb independently ran MiXCR on the 5' RACE reads; one entry per CDR3 protein. The sample has nearly 40,000 distinct CDR3 sequences, 18% seen once; the top ten hold about 3%. Sequenced material: naive CD4+ T cells sorted from a lymph node. As to subset: naive CD4+ T cells, CD4+CD45RA+CD25-. These receptor sequences come from a female donor with breast cancer.

This clonotype was counted at least ten times. The genes are TRBV12-3 or TRBV12-4 and TRBJ2-7, with D unresolved. This CDR3 is 12 amino acids long. The V gene lost 6 bases and the J gene lost 3 bases, with 9 bases spanning the gap. The CDR3, as DNA: TGTGCCAGCAGGGGCTTCAACTACGAGCAGTACTTC. Translating gives CASRGFNYEQYF.

This clonotype was seen more than once but under ten times. The rearrangement joins TRBV14 to TRBJ1-4; D is ambiguous. Between the trimmed V and J ends, which lost 4 bases and 0 bases, there was a span of 9 bases. Germline CDR1 and CDR2: SGHDN and FVKESK. The CDR3 runs to 15 residues. The CDR3 bases are TGTGCCAGCAGCCCAGATCGGACAACTAATGAAAAACTGTTTTTT. This sequence encodes CASSPDRTTNEKLFF.

The V gene is TRBV3-1, the J gene TRBJ2-7; 7 positions agree with TRBD2. The germline V gene encodes CDR1 LGHDT and CDR2 YNNKEL (reference sequence). The CDR3 length is 13 residues. J was trimmed by 4 bases and V by 6 bases; bases with no gene match: 6. CDR3 amino acids: CASSRGRPYEQYF. CDR3 DNA: TGTGCCAGCAGTCGCGGGAGACCGTACGAGCAGTACTTC.

This clonotype was detected only a few times. The V call is TRBV7-8, the J call TRBJ1-4, with D unresolved. The germline V gene has CDR1 SGHVS and CDR2 FQNEAQ. The CDR3 is 15 amino acids. V was cut by 4 bases and J by 8 bases, with 17 bases left in between. The CDR3 loop reads CASSSSGVAEEKLFF. The CDR3 coding sequence is TGTGCCAGCAGCTCTAGTGGGGTGGCAGAGGAAAAACTGTTTTTT.

The rearrangement joins TRBV5-5 to TRBJ2-7, with 14 bases matching TRBD2. The germline gives CDR1 SGHKS, CDR2 YYEKEE (reference sequence). The CDR3 totals 16 residues. V gave up 2 bases and J gave up 6 bases; unmatched junction bases: 7. The CDR3 DNA sequence: TGTGCCAGCAGCTTCTCGGGACTAGCGGGAGTAGGCGAGCAGTACTTC. Its protein is CASSFSGLAGVGEQYF.

The chain combines TRBV7-2 with TRBJ2-2; TRBD1 matches 10 bases. The CDR3 contains 18 residues. Germline CDR1 SGHTA, CDR2 FQGNSA. The trim removed 3 bases at V and 7 bases at J, leaving 14 bases unmatched. CDR3 coding DNA: TGTGCCAGCAGCTTTAGGGGACCGGGACAGGGGAATGTCGGGGAGCTGTTTTTT. Translating gives CASSFRGPGQGNVGELFF.

With regard to this clonotype: Because it lacks the conserved phenylalanine or tryptophan at the end, this CDR3 is likely a read error. The chain has TRBV5-5 and TRBJ2-4, with no clear D. The CDR3 runs to 13 residues. The V gene's germline CDR1 is SGHKS and CDR2 YYEKEE (reference sequence). Trimming shortened V by 1 base and J by 1 base, and 3 bases separated the two germline ends. The CDR3 DNA follows: TGTGCCAGCAGCTTGCCGGCCAAAAACATTCAGTACCTC. This encodes CASSLPAKNIQYL.

This clonotype showed up many times. The CDR3 spells CASSLEPGADSPLHF. Here the CDR3 DNA reads TGCGCCAGCAGCTTGGAACCAGGGGCGGATTCACCCCTCCACTTT. This chain links TRBV5-1 with TRBJ1-6; the D gene is possibly TRBD1 (6 bases). V lost 0 bases to trimming and J lost 8 bases, with 12 bases between them. Looked up from germline, CDR1 is SGHRS and CDR2 is YFSETQ. This CDR3 has 15 residues.

This clonotype was detected only a few times. V usage is TRBV5-6 and J usage is TRBJ1-6; D ambiguous. CDR3 length: 15 amino acids. Germline CDR1 and CDR2: SGHDT and YYEEEE. The V and J ends lost 4 bases and 8 bases respectively, with 16 bases between them. CDR3 coding DNA: TGTGCCAGCAGCCCCTTCATGACCCCGGATTCACCCCTCCACTTT. Amino acids: CASSPFMTPDSPLHF. The full variable domain, in which reference TRBV5-6 and TRBJ1-6 provide the parts outside the CDR3, is DAGVTQSPTHLIKTRGQQVTLRCSPKSGHDTVSWYQQALGQGPQFIFQYYEEEERQRGNFPDRFSGHQFPNYSSELNVNALLLGDSALYLCASSPFMTPDSPLHFGNGTRLTVT.

About this clonotype itself: The conserved phenylalanine or tryptophan is not found at the CDR3 terminus, so this likely reflects a read error. This chain links TRBV19 with TRBJ1-5, with D uncertain. Germline V CDR1 and CDR2: LNHDA, SQIVND (reference sequence). The CDR3 spans 14 residues. The V gene lost 6 bases and the J gene lost 3 bases, with 12 bases spanning the gap. CDR3 bases: TGTGCCAGTAGCAAGGATGGGTTCAATCAGCCCCAGCATTAT. It is translated as CASSKDGFNQPQHY.

The J gene is TRBJ2-2, the V gene TRBV5-4; TRBD1 agrees at 9 bases. Germline CDR1 SGHNT, CDR2 YYREEE (reference sequence). V shed 4 bases and J 6 bases; nucleotides not matched to a gene: 7. The CDR3 totals 15 residues. CDR3 protein: CASSVGRTGAGELFF. In DNA, the CDR3 is TGTGCCAGCAGCGTGGGTCGGACAGGGGCCGGGGAGCTGTTTTTT.

This clonotype appeared many times. The V and J genes are TRBV6-5 and TRBJ1-6; 8 nucleotides line up with TRBD1. Germline assignment: CDR1 MNHEY and CDR2 SVGAGI. V was pared by 9 bases and J by 6 bases, with 10 bases of the junction left unmatched. The CDR3 extends over 15 amino acids. This chain's CDR3 is CASQFRTGFNSPLHF. The DNA of the CDR3 is TGTGCCAGTCAGTTTCGGACAGGGTTTAATTCACCCCTCCACTTT.

This clonotype occurred many times. The chain is built from TRBV10-3 and TRBJ2-2; D may match TRBD1 or TRBD2 (6 bases each). V was trimmed by 6 bases and J by 1 base, leaving 24 bases between them. This CDR3 is built from 19 residues. The germline V gene has CDR1 ENHRY and CDR2 SYGVKD. The CDR3 nucleotides are TGTGCCATCAGGGGGGGCGAGGGGACGAGTCAAAGGAACACCGGGGAGCTGTTTTTT. It translates to CAIRGGEGTSQRNTGELFF.

This clonotype occurred a few times. The gene calls are TRBV19 and TRBJ1-2; weak D call: TRBD1 (6 bases). With 9 bases removed from V and 4 bases from J, the gap between germline ends came to 12 bases. The germline V gene has CDR1 LNHDA and CDR2 SQIVND (reference sequence). This CDR3 spans 12 amino acids. The CDR3 loop is CASGQSSYGYTF. The CDR3 bases are TGTGCCAGCGGACAGAGCAGCTATGGCTACACCTTC.

There are many counts of this clonotype. V is TRBV29-1 and J is TRBJ2-1; TRBD2 agrees at 13 bases. Germline CDR1 SQVTM, CDR2 ANQGSEA. This CDR3 spans 15 amino acids. Trimming cost V 8 bases and J 0 bases; bases outside gene matches: 4. The CDR3 reads CSTRTSGSSYNEQFF. In DNA form, the CDR3 reads TGCAGCACCAGGACTAGCGGGAGCTCCTACAATGAGCAGTTCTTC.

The V and J genes are TRBV5-1 and TRBJ2-1, with 14 bases identical to TRBD2. Germline CDR1 is SGHRS and CDR2 is YFSETQ. J gave up 10 bases and V 4 bases, and 10 bases lay outside the gene matches. This CDR3 spans 16 amino acids. This CDR3 reads CASSPGTSGSVGEQFF. Written as DNA, the CDR3 is TGCGCCAGCAGCCCTGGGACTAGCGGGAGTGTAGGAGAGCAGTTCTTC. Together with reference TRBV5-1 and TRBJ2-1, the CDR3 gives the full variable domain: KAGVTQTPRYLIKTRGQQVTLSCSPISGHRSVSWYQQTPGQGLQFLFEYFSETQRNKGNFPGRFSGRQFSNSRSEMNVSTLELGDSALYLCASSPGTSGSVGEQFFGPGTRLTVL.

This clonotype appeared a few times. The genes are TRBV28 and TRBJ1-3, with a tentative D call TRBD1 (5 bases). Germline CDR1 is MDHEN and CDR2 is SYDVKM. CDR3 length: 15 residues. The V end lost 6 bases, the J end lost 0 bases, and 12 bases lay between the germline ends. CDR3 coding DNA: TGTGCCAGCAGCGGGGACGGGAGCTCTGGAAACACCATATATTTT. Protein product: CASSGDGSSGNTIYF.

This clonotype was recorded many times. The rearrangement links TRBV24-1 to TRBJ1-2, with a tentative D call TRBD1 (6 bases). CDR3 length equals 14 residues. Between the trimmed V and J ends, which lost 9 bases and 2 bases, there was a span of 15 bases. Germline V gene sequence: CDR1 KGHDR, CDR2 SFDVKD. The chain's CDR3 is CATSPGQQNYGYTF. The CDR3 DNA follows: TGTGCCACCTCCCCCGGACAGCAGAACTATGGCTACACCTTC.

The rearrangement links TRBV4-2 to TRBJ1-1, with D tentatively TRBD1 (5 bases). Trimming removed 1 base at V and 7 bases at J, with 10 bases between. CDR1 is LGHNA, CDR2 YNFKEQ, per germline. CDR3 length: 13 residues. The CDR3 reads CASSQVGAGEAFF. The CDR3 DNA reads TGTGCCAGCAGCCAAGTTGGGGCCGGTGAAGCTTTCTTT.

The chain joins TRBV6-2 or TRBV6-3 to TRBJ2-7; 10 nucleotides match TRBD2. V lost 7 bases and J lost 3; bases outside the gene matches: 12. From germline, CDR1 is MNHEY and CDR2 SVGEGT. This CDR3 has 16 residues. CDR3: CASNSPEREGGYEQYF. The CDR3 nucleotides are TGTGCCAGCAACTCACCGGAGCGGGAGGGAGGCTACGAGCAGTACTTC.

With regard to this clonotype: Germline is not matched at one junction end, which may reflect a read error. DNA for the CDR3: TGCGCCAGCAGCTTGACAGTCGCAAACACCGGGAAGCTGTTTTTT. This codes for CASSLTVANTGKLFF. The chain is built from TRBV5-1 and TRBJ2-2, with D tentatively TRBD2 (5 bases). The CDR3 spans 15 residues. Germline CDR1 and CDR2: SGHRS and YFSETQ.

This clonotype was detected only a few times. The J gene is TRBJ2-2, the V gene TRBV12-3 or TRBV12-4, with D tentatively TRBD1 (7 bases). With 6 bases removed from V and 4 bases from J, the gap between germline ends came to 18 bases. This CDR3 spans 16 amino acids. CDR3 DNA: TGTGCCAGCAGCCGCCAGACAGGGCGGGGCACCGGGGAGCTGTTTTTT. Its protein is CASSRQTGRGTGELFF.

This clonotype was recorded a few times. This chain joins TRBV7-2 and TRBJ1-2; D remains ambiguous. The CDR3 loop spans 13 amino acids. V lost 2 bases to trimming and J lost 4 bases, with 8 bases between them. Germline-derived CDR1 and CDR2 are SGHTA and FQGNSA. CDR3 sequence (DNA): TGTGCCAGCAGCTTATTCGGTTCCTATGGCTACACCTTC. Translated: CASSLFGSYGYTF.

This clonotype occurred a few times. A junction end diverges from the germline sequence, so it may reflect a read error. V usage is TRBV4-1 and J usage is TRBJ1-6; tentative D call: TRBD1 (5 bases). The germline V gene has CDR1 MGHRA and CDR2 YSYEKL. CDR3 size: 16 residues. The CDR3 protein is CASGQDHPTGGRPLHF. The CDR3 coding sequence is TGCGCCAGCGGCCAAGATCATCCGACCGGGGGTCGCCCCCTCCACTTT.

The chain has TRBV20-1 and TRBJ2-5; tentative D call: TRBD2 (6 bases). Germline assignment: CDR1 DFQATT and CDR2 SNEGSKA (reference sequence). This CDR3 is built from 13 residues. The V gene lost 6 bases and the J gene lost 2 bases, with 13 bases spanning the gap. CDR3 DNA: TGCAGTGCCAGCGGCGGGATGCAAGAGACCCAGTACTTC. This encodes CSASGGMQETQYF.

The chain couples TRBV20-1 to TRBJ2-3, with 13 positions matching TRBD2. With V trimmed by 1 base and J by 4 bases, 2 bases remained unmatched. Germline CDR1 is DFQATT and CDR2 is SNEGSKA (reference sequence). This CDR3 has 15 residues. The CDR3 spells CSARGLAGGSDTQYF. The CDR3 DNA reads TGCAGTGCTAGAGGACTAGCGGGAGGATCAGATACGCAGTATTTT.

In the case of this clonotype: Being one base from a much bigger clone, this may be a read error. This sequence joins TRBV5-5 and TRBJ2-3, with D perhaps being TRBD1 or TRBD2 (5 bases each). Trimming removed 1 base from V and 5 bases from J, with 20 bases in between. This CDR3 contains 17 residues. Germline-derived CDR1 and CDR2 are SGHKS and YYEKEE (reference sequence). DNA for the CDR3: TGTGCCAGCAGCTTGTACTTACCGGGACGGGGTGGAGATACGCAGTATTTT. It translates to CASSLYLPGRGGDTQYF.

The V gene is TRBV12-3 or TRBV12-4, the J gene TRBJ1-6, with TRBD1 as a possible D gene (6 bases). Deletions cut 6 bases from V and 5 bases from J, with 11 bases between. CDR3 length: 14 residues. The CDR3 loop is CASSRDMNNSPLHF. The CDR3 DNA reads TGTGCCAGCAGCCGGGACATGAATAATTCACCCCTCCACTTT.